This T cell receptor beta chain was retrieved from a study of blood T cell repertoires in COVID-19. This CDR3 region has 11 residues. In germline, CDR1 is SGHDT, CDR2 YYEEEE. V gave up 0 bases and J gave up 7 bases, with 4 bases separating them. Assay: immunoSEQ multiplex PCR; the TCRdb copy retains only in-frame clones and omits some. The table includes 9,000 to 15,000 clones, 60% to 85% detected once. The sample was peripheral blood. This chain links TRBV5-6 with TRBJ1-1, with D unclear. This TCR was recovered from a man aged 60-69 years with COVID-19, enrolled during active disease. CDR3 sequence reads: CASSLVGEAFF. The CDR3 bases are TGTGCCAGCAGCTTGGTCGGTGAAGCTTTCTTT.